The sequence of this T cell receptor beta chain was determined in a study of blood T cell repertoires in COVID-19. Across the study: Some COVID-19 samples were acute and others convalescent; all came from the United States, Italy and Spain. The cDNA or gDNA used as material had been derived from T cells, B-cell-depleted T cells, or PBMCs.

Authors' analysis steps: Estimates of nucleated cell counts were drawn from the amplification of reference gene primers. Libraries were prepared by immunoSEQ multiplex PCR; TCRdb keeps only in-frame clonotypes and omits some of them. V and J calls and clone size are those listed in that table; D and trimming were worked out from the DNA. Found here are about 140,000 clones, 86% of them singletons; the top ten hold about 8%. This clone was observed a single time. The sequenced material came from peripheral blood. This clonotype was sampled from a woman aged 60 to 75 with acute or convalescent COVID-19.

CDR3 sequence reads: CASSPTAGESTDTQYF. The CDR3 coding sequence is TGTGCCAGCAGCCCCACCGCGGGGGAGAGCACAGATACGCAGTATTTT. J is TRBJ2-3 and V is TRBV7-6; 7 positions match TRBD2. Trimming took 5 bases from V and 0 from J; bases not matched to a gene: 8. Germline CDR1 is SGHVS and CDR2 is FNYEAQ. The CDR3 sequence is 16 residues long.